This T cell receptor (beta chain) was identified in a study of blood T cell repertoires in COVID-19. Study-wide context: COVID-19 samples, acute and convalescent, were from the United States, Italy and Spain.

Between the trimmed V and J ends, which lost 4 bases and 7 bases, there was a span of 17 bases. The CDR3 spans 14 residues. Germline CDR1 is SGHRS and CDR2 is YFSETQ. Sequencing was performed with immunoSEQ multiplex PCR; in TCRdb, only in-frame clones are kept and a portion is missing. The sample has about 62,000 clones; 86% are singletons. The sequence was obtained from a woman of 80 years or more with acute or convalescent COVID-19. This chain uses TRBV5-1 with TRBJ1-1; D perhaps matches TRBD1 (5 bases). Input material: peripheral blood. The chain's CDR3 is CASSGMMGGGEAFF. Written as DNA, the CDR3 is TGCGCCAGCAGCGGAATGATGGGGGGAGGTGAAGCTTTCTTT.